Below are 5 T cell receptor beta chains sequenced from a single sample in a study of T cell repertoires in cytomegalovirus infection (dated by TCRdb to the late 2010s). This specimen's treatment or condition label, per the study, means: in vitro stimulation with specific CMV peptide epitopes to enrich CMV-specific T cells. The instrument was an Illumina HiSeq 1500. TCRdb reanalyzed the raw reads on its own, using fastp at Q25 for trimming and MiXCR for clone calling, and kept in-frame beta chains. Each CDR3 protein appears once, grouped with its most common genes and DNA. The sample profile shows approximately 1,000,000 distinct CDR3 sequences; approximately 31% of them were found once. Over 12% of the sample is taken by the ten largest. Which antigens these TCRs recognize remains unknown. Sequenced material: cultured CD8+ T cells from PBMCs, taken from culture after CMV antigen stimulation. The receptors derive from a human donor in good health (CMV status not recorded). Some clones in this sample may be carry-over from other donors' samples.

This clonotype was picked up many times. The V call is TRBV7-8, the J call TRBJ2-3; perhaps TRBD1 as D (6 bases). The CDR3 spans 14 residues. V lost 0 bases and J lost 4, with 8 bases in between. Germline loops: CDR1 SGHVS, CDR2 FQNEAQ. The CDR3 DNA sequence: TGTGCCAGCAGCTTAGCGGGGGCGTCAGATACGCAGTATTTT. This translates into CASSLAGASDTQYF.

This clonotype was observed many times. The chain links TRBV7-2 to TRBJ2-3, with TRBD1 matching over 11 bases. Germline CDR1 SGHTA, CDR2 FQGNSA. Trimming removed 3 bases from V and 1 base from J; junction bases left unmatched: 6. The CDR3 runs to 17 residues. CDR3 in DNA: TGTGCCAGCAGCTTCCCCGGGACAGGGGGTGGCACAGATACGCAGTATTTT. It codes for CASSFPGTGGGTDTQYF.

The rearrangement links TRBV5-6 to TRBJ1-1; D remains unclear. V shed 1 base and J shed 1 base, with 11 bases lying between them. The CDR3 runs to 15 residues. CDR1 SGHDT and CDR2 YYEEEE come from the germline V gene. The CDR3 nucleotides are TGTGCCAGCAGCTTGTTTCGGGCAGGGAACACTGAAGCTTTCTTT. Its translation: CASSLFRAGNTEAFF. The full variable domain, rest sourced from reference TRBV5-6 and TRBJ1-1, is DAGVTQSPTHLIKTRGQQVTLRCSPKSGHDTVSWYQQALGQGPQFIFQYYEEEERQRGNFPDRFSGHQFPNYSSELNVNALLLGDSALYLCASSLFRAGNTEAFFGQGTRLTVV.

The chain employs TRBV19 and TRBJ1-1, with TRBD1 as a possible D gene (5 bases). The CDR3 runs to 12 residues. V was shortened by 7 bases and J by 5 bases, with 11 bases between the two germline ends. Looked up from germline, CDR1 is LNHDA and CDR2 is SQIVND (reference sequence). CDR3 sequence: CASNRGITEAFF. The CDR3 nucleotides read TGTGCCAGTAATCGGGGGATAACTGAAGCTTTCTTT.

This clonotype has more than one count but fewer than ten. The V call is TRBV5-6, the J call TRBJ1-1; D remains unclear. CDR1 is SGHDT, CDR2 YYEEEE, per germline. Trimming removed 1 base from V and 2 bases from J, with 12 bases in between. CDR3 length: 15 residues. CDR3 coding DNA: TGTGCCAGCAGCTTGTTTCGACGGGGAAACACTGAAGCTTTCTTT. As protein: CASSLFRRGNTEAFF.